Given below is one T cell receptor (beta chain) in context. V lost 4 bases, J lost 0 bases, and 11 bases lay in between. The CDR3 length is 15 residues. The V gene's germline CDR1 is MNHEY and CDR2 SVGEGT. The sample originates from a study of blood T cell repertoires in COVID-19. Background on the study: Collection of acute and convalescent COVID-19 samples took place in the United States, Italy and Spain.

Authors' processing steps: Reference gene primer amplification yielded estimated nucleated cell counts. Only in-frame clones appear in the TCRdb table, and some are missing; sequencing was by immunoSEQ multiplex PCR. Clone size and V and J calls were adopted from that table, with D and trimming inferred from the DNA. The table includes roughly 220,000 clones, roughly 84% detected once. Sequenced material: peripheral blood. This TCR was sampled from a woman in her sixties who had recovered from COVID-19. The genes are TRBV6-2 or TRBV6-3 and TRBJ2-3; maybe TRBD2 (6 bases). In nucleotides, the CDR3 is TGTGCCAGCAGTTTCCCGGGACTCAGCACAGATACGCAGTATTTT. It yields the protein CASSFPGLSTDTQYF.